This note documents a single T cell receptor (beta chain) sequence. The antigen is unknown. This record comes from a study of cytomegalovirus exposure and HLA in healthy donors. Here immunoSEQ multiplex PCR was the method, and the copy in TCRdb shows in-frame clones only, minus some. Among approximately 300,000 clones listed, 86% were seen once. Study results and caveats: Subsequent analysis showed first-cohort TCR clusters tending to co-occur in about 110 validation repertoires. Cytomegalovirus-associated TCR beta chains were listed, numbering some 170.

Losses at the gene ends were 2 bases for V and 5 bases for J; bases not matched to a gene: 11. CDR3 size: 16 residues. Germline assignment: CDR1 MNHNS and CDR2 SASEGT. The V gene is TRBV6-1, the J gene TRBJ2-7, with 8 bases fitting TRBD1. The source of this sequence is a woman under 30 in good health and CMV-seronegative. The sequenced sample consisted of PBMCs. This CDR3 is CASSEPGQGTVHEQYF. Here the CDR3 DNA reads TGTGCCAGCAGTGAACCCGGACAGGGTACCGTCCACGAGCAGTACTTC.